This T cell receptor (beta chain) emerged from a study of T-cell memory formation after mild COVID-19. The CDR3 covers 16 residues. Germline loops: CDR1 SGHVS, CDR2 FQNEAQ. V gave up 0 bases and J gave up 0 bases, with 11 bases separating them. A single record per CDR3 protein comes from TCRdb applying MiXCR to the 5' RACE reads. Of 210,000 or so distinct CDR3 sequences detected, roughly 30% appear once; the ten largest clones hold more than 9.5%. The origin of this receptor is an adult woman who had mild COVID-19 (a few samples of this study predate the infection). Cell type and time point are not known. Input material: PBMCs or a T cell subset sorted from them (not recorded which). This chain joins TRBV7-8 and TRBJ2-5; D is undetermined. DNA for the CDR3: TGTGCCAGCAGCTTAGCCCTGGCAGAAAACCAAGAGACCCAGTACTTC. Translated: CASSLALAENQETQYF.